These T cell receptor beta chains were read from a single sample in a study of T cells after yellow fever vaccination. TCRdb re-called the 5' RACE reads with MiXCR, one entry per CDR3 protein. The sample includes some 240,000 distinct CDR3 sequences, less than 3.5% of them seen just once. The sequences come from CD4+ T cells sorted from PBMCs, collected 10 days after the yellow fever booster vaccination. The receptors come from a man younger than 30 who received the YFV17D yellow fever vaccine. Both conserved end residues are part of each CDR3. The D gene is left open where the match is weak. Clone size, where shown, is once, few, many, or a class for clones that have expanded.

clone size	J gene	V gene	D gene	CDR3 protein	CDR3 DNA
many	TRBJ1-1	TRBV5-4	TRBD1	CASSWDRDSTEAFF	TGTGCCAGCAGCTGGGACAGGGATAGCACTGAAGCTTTCTTT
once	TRBJ2-2	TRBV6-5	.	CARSYGAVEAGELFF	TGTGCCAGGAGTTACGGTGCGGTCGAGGCCGGGGAGCTGTTTTTT
few	TRBJ2-1	TRBV6-5	.	CASKVLYEQFF	TGTGCCAGCAAGGTGCTGTATGAGCAGTTCTTC
many	TRBJ1-4	TRBV5-5	TRBD1	CASSSIGTGDEKLFF	TGTGCCAGCAGCTCCATCGGGACAGGGGACGAAAAACTGTTTTTT
.	TRBJ2-5	TRBV5-1	.	CASSPAAGHGETQYF	TGCGCCAGCAGCCCCGCAGCCGGTCATGGGGAGACCCAGTACTTC
many	TRBJ1-2	TRBV7-9	.	CASSLVAGYGYTF	TGTGCCAGCAGCTTAGTCGCGGGATATGGCTACACCTTC
few	TRBJ2-2	TRBV5-1	.	CASSLRGMGTGELFF	TGCGCCAGCAGCTTGCGGGGTATGGGCACCGGGGAGCTGTTTTTT
many	TRBJ2-2	TRBV5-6	.	CASSPQVYIRATGELFF	TGTGCCAGCAGTCCCCAGGTATACATCAGGGCCACCGGGGAGCTGTTTTTT
few	TRBJ2-1	TRBV20-1	.	CSAQSGSVYNEQFF	TGCAGTGCCCAGAGCGGTAGCGTCTACAATGAGCAGTTCTTC
many	TRBJ2-4	TRBV27	TRBD2	CASSLLAGATQYF	TGTGCCAGCAGTTTGCTAGCGGGGGCAACTCAGTACTTC
few	TRBJ2-5	TRBV5-1	.	CASSLDLGPPQETQYF	TGCGCCAGCAGCTTGGATTTAGGCCCCCCACAAGAGACCCAGTACTTC
.	TRBJ2-3	TRBV6-5	.	CASRPPGTDTQYF	TGTGCCAGCAGGCCTCCCGGCACAGATACGCAGTATTTT
.	TRBJ2-1	TRBV15	TRBD1	CATRAGTGGNEQFF	TGTGCCACCAGGGCCGGGACAGGGGGTAATGAGCAGTTCTTC
few	TRBJ1-1	TRBV3-1	.	CASSQAAANTEAFF	TGTGCCAGCAGCCAAGCGGCGGCGAACACTGAAGCTTTCTTT
.	TRBJ2-5	TRBV20-1	.	CSAPPSYVQETQYF	TGCAGTGCCCCCCCCAGCTATGTTCAGGAGACCCAGTACTTC
.	TRBJ1-4	TRBV12-3/TRBV12-4	.	CASSLAPEVKLFF	TGTGCCAGCAGTTTAGCGCCAGAAGTGAAACTGTTTTTT
few	TRBJ2-5	TRBV20-1	.	CSVPQGQETQYF	TGCAGTGTCCCCCAGGGGCAAGAGACCCAGTACTTC
many	TRBJ2-7	TRBV10-3	.	CAISDRADDEQYF	TGTGCCATCAGTGATCGGGCTGACGACGAGCAGTACTTC
many	TRBJ1-2	TRBV12-3/TRBV12-4	.	CASSFQPSQGYTF	TGTGCCAGCAGTTTTCAGCCTAGTCAAGGCTACACCTTC
many	TRBJ1-4	TRBV3-1	.	CASSQSWEKLFF	TGTGCCAGCAGCCAAAGCTGGGAAAAACTGTTTTTT
.	TRBJ2-1	TRBV7-2	.	CASSSTHGVEQFF	TGTGCCAGCAGCTCGACTCACGGAGTTGAGCAGTTCTTC
few	TRBJ2-7	TRBV5-1	.	CASSKGAYEQYF	TGCGCCAGCAGCAAGGGGGCCTACGAGCAGTACTTC
many	TRBJ2-1	TRBV6-2/TRBV6-3	.	CASSFSSNNEQFF	TGTGCCAGCAGTTTCTCCAGCAACAATGAGCAGTTCTTC
few	TRBJ1-5	TRBV12-3/TRBV12-4	.	CASSLTNSNQPQHF	TGTGCCAGCAGTTTGACGAATAGCAATCAGCCCCAGCATTTT
many	TRBJ2-3	TRBV5-6	.	CASSLVQGSTDTQYF	TGTGCCAGCAGCTTGGTGCAGGGTAGCACAGATACGCAGTATTTT
many	TRBJ2-3	TRBV5-5	.	CASSSFRTDTQYF	TGTGCCAGCAGCTCCTTCCGGACAGATACGCAGTATTTT
.	TRBJ2-6	TRBV5-5	.	CASSLAGDTGANVLTF	TGTGCCAGCAGCTTGGCCGGGGACACTGGGGCCAACGTCCTGACTTTC
few	TRBJ1-1	TRBV5-1	.	CASRSHTMNTEAFF	TGCGCCAGCAGATCCCATACCATGAACACTGAAGCTTTCTTT
many	TRBJ1-5	TRBV18	TRBD1	CASSPPQGAKSNQPQHF	TGTGCCAGCTCACCACCGCAGGGGGCGAAGAGCAATCAGCCCCAGCATTTT
many	TRBJ1-2	TRBV6-1	.	CASRTRFRIGYTF	TGTGCCTCACGGACCCGGTTCAGAATAGGCTACACCTTC
many	TRBJ2-4	TRBV5-1	TRBD1	CASSPRTGDGNIQYF	TGCGCCAGCAGCCCCCGGACAGGGGACGGAAACATTCAGTACTTC
many	TRBJ2-7	TRBV4-2	.	CASSQAFVSQYEQYF	TGTGCCAGCAGCCAAGCCTTCGTGTCGCAGTACGAGCAGTACTTC
many	TRBJ2-5	TRBV4-3	.	CASSQDRGETETQYF	TGCGCCAGCAGCCAAGATCGAGGGGAGACGGAGACCCAGTACTTC
many	TRBJ1-3	TRBV2	.	CASTQQSPGNTIYF	TGTGCCAGCACCCAACAGAGCCCTGGAAACACCATATATTTT
few	TRBJ2-3	TRBV7-2	TRBD2	CASSLGGLPTDTQYF	TGTGCCAGCAGCTTAGGGGGACTACCCACAGATACGCAGTATTTT
few	TRBJ1-5	TRBV5-6	.	CASSLFSSGQPQHF	TGTGCCAGCAGCTTGTTTAGTTCGGGTCAGCCCCAGCATTTT
.	TRBJ2-3	TRBV4-1	TRBD2	CASSQGAGTSGVTDTQYF	TGCGCCAGCAGCCAAGGGGCCGGGACTAGCGGGGTCACAGATACGCAGTATTTT
few	TRBJ1-1	TRBV5-4	.	CASSAIGFENTEAFF	TGTGCCAGCAGCGCCATAGGGTTTGAGAACACTGAAGCTTTCTTT
many	TRBJ2-3	TRBV24-1	.	CATSDASGPADTQYF	TGTGCCACCAGTGACGCGAGCGGACCCGCGGATACGCAGTATTTT
few	TRBJ1-2	TRBV5-5	.	CASNQQVEHTF	TGTGCCAGCAACCAACAGGTGGAGCACACCTTC
few	TRBJ1-5	TRBV6-1	TRBD1	CASRYPGQGGNQPQHF	TGTGCCAGCAGGTACCCGGGACAGGGTGGCAATCAGCCCCAGCATTTT
few	TRBJ2-3	TRBV11-2	TRBD1	CASSPQDRIVDTQYF	TGTGCCAGCAGCCCACAGGACAGGATTGTTGATACGCAGTATTTT
.	TRBJ2-5	TRBV10-3	.	CAIRAGETQYF	TGTGCCATCAGGGCAGGAGAGACCCAGTACTTC
many	TRBJ2-4	TRBV28	TRBD1	CASSFLVATDRGENIQYF	TGTGCCAGCAGTTTTTTAGTGGCAACGGACAGGGGCGAAAACATTCAGTACTTC
many	TRBJ2-5	TRBV5-1	TRBD2	CASSLSASGGMETQYF	TGCGCCAGCAGCCTGTCGGCTAGCGGGGGGATGGAGACCCAGTACTTC
many	TRBJ2-1	TRBV3-1	.	CASSRGSSDEQFF	TGTGCCAGCAGCCGGGGATCTTCTGATGAGCAGTTCTTC
many	TRBJ1-1	TRBV12-3/TRBV12-4	TRBD1	CASSFGQGVEAFF	TGTGCCAGCAGTTTCGGACAGGGGGTTGAAGCTTTCTTT
.	TRBJ1-5	TRBV3-1	TRBD1	CASSQGGAGGIQPQHF	TGTGCCAGCAGCCAGGGGGGCGCAGGGGGGATCCAGCCCCAGCATTTT
.	TRBJ2-5	TRBV6-1	.	CASGREGETQYF	TGTGCCAGCGGCAGGGAAGGCGAGACCCAGTACTTC